This TCR beta chain was observed in a study of T cells in localized non-small cell lung cancer. This clone has just a few counts. Its specificity is not known. Study-level points and caveats: Uninvolved adjacent lung had more T cell clonality than any other tissue, topping tumor. Longer overall survival was associated with a higher density of T cells in the blood.

The CDR3 totals 13 residues. V shed 0 bases and J shed 3 bases, with 5 bases lying between them. Looked up from germline, CDR1 is MNHNY and CDR2 is SVGAGI (reference sequence). Data came from immunoSEQ multiplex PCR; TCRdb stores just in-frame clones and leaves some out. The table records 70,000 to 75,000 clones, less than 85% of them present only once. The rearrangement links TRBV6-6 to TRBJ1-1; D call uncertain. The receptor's source is a female donor older than 55 with stage I lung adenocarcinoma. This sample comprised peripheral blood, obtained before any cancer treatment. This CDR3 is CASSYSADTEAFF. In DNA, the CDR3 is TGTGCCAGCAGTTACTCTGCGGACACTGAAGCTTTCTTT.